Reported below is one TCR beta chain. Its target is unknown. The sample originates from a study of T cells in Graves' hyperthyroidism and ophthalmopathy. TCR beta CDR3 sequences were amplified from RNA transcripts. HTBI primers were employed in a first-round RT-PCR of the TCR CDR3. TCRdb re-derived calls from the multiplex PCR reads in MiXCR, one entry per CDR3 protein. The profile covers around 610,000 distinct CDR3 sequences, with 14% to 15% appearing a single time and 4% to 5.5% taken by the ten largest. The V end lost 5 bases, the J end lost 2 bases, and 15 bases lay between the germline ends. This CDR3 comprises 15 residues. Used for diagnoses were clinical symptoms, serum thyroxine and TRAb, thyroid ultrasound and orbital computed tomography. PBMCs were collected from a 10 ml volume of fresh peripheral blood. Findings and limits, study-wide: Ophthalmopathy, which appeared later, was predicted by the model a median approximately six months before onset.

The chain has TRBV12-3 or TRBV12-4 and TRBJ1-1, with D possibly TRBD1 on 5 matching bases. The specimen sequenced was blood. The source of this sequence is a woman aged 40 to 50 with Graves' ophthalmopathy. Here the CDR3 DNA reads TGTGCCAGCAGTCCCCCCCGGACACCCAACACTGAAGCTTTCTTT. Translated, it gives CASSPPRTPNTEAFF.